This T cell receptor beta chain emerged from a study of technical replicates of blood from several donors. The CDR3 is 14 amino acids. Trimming stripped 0 bases from V and 2 bases from J, with 8 bases between. Germline CDR1 reads SGHNT; CDR2 reads YYREEE (reference sequence). Assay: immunoSEQ multiplex PCR; the TCRdb copy retains only in-frame clones and omits some. Of 65,000 to 85,000 clones listed, roughly 91% are singletons. Material: T cells isolated from PBMCs. This receptor was identified in a human donor in good health. This rearrangement joins TRBV5-4 to TRBJ1-1; D is unclear. The CDR3 region is CASSLGQINTEAFF. As DNA, the CDR3 is TGTGCCAGCAGCTTGGGTCAGATTAACACTGAAGCTTTCTTT.